Following are 15 T cell receptor beta chains from one sample sequenced in a study of cytomegalovirus exposure and HLA in healthy donors. The study ran its PCR with 60 Vbeta and 13 Jbeta primers. Assay: immunoSEQ multiplex PCR; the TCRdb copy retains only in-frame clones and omits some. Among 130,000 to 150,000 clones listed, almost 80% were seen once. Sequenced material: PBMCs. The receptors were sampled from a woman in her forties in good health and CMV-seropositive.

This sequence joins TRBV5-3 and TRBJ1-1; 8 nucleotides match TRBD1. TRBV5-3 belongs to the ORF category, with a function that is uncertain. The CDR3 is 18 residues long. The V gene end was trimmed by 4 bases and the J gene end by 0 bases; junction bases not matched to a gene: 14. This CDR3 reads CARSPLDRATPLNTEAFF. The CDR3, as DNA: TGTGCCAGAAGCCCGTTGGACAGGGCTACCCCCTTGAACACTGAAGCTTTCTTT.

This CDR3 reads CASSPLAGGPYEQYF. The CDR3 bases are TGTGCCAGCAGCCCTCTAGCCGGGGGGCCCTACGAGCAGTACTTC. V usage is TRBV5-4 and J usage is TRBJ2-7; a weak D match, TRBD2 (7 bases). The V end lost 4 bases, the J end lost 2 bases, and 16 bases lay between the germline ends. The germline gives CDR1 SGHNT, CDR2 YYREEE (reference sequence). The CDR3 covers 15 residues.

This chain uses TRBV4-1 with TRBJ2-5; 9 nucleotides match TRBD1. Matching the DNA end better, TRBJ2-7 makes the J call doubtful. This CDR3 has 14 residues. Germline V gene sequence: CDR1 MGHRA, CDR2 YSYEKL. DNA of the CDR3: TGCGCCAGCAGCCTAAGGACAGGGGCCTACGAGCAGTACTTC. Amino acid sequence: CASSLRTGAYEQYF.

This clone turned up a few times. CDR3 region: CAWSRGGYYNEQFF. The CDR3 DNA reads TGTGCCTGGAGTCGCGGGGGTTACTACAATGAGCAGTTCTTC. This sequence joins TRBV30 and TRBJ2-1; 7 positions match TRBD2. Germline V gene sequence: CDR1 GTSNPN, CDR2 SVGIG (reference sequence). Trimming took 2 bases from V and 3 from J; bases not matched to a gene: 4. The CDR3 length is 14 residues.

V usage is TRBV2 and J usage is TRBJ1-1; the D gene is possibly TRBD1 (5 bases). Trimming stripped 4 bases from V and 10 bases from J, with 10 bases between. There are 11 residues in the CDR3. Germline-derived CDR1 and CDR2 are SNHLY and FYNNEI. The CDR3 bases are TGTGCCAGCAGTGGTCAAAGGGGAGCTTTCTTT. Translating it yields CASSGQRGAFF.

The chain carries TRBV21-1 and TRBJ1-1; the table's D call of TRBD1 was not tested on the DNA. TRBV21-1 is annotated as a pseudogene. The CDR3 runs to 15 residues. In DNA, the CDR3 is TGTGCCAGCAGCCCGAGGGACAGCATGAACACTGAAGCTTTCTTT. Translated, it gives CASSPRDSMNTEAFF.

Only a few counts were recorded for this clone. The chain employs TRBV7-6 and TRBJ1-1; TRBD1 matches at 7 bases. V lost 0 bases and J lost 0; bases outside the gene matches: 4. Germline values: CDR1 SGHVS, CDR2 FNYEAQ. This CDR3 is 16 amino acids long. CDR3 loop: CASSLAQQGLNTEAFF. CDR3 bases: TGTGCCAGCAGCTTAGCGCAACAGGGGTTGAACACTGAAGCTTTCTTT.

The rearrangement uses TRBV27 and TRBJ1-6, with 10 bases fitting TRBD1. The V segment lost 2 bases and the J segment 10 bases; nucleotides outside the gene matches: 8. CDR3 length: 16 amino acids. CDR1 and CDR2 (germline): MNHEY, SMNVEV (reference sequence). CDR3 sequence reads: CASSLLWGQGTSPLHF. CDR3 nucleotide sequence: TGTGCCAGCAGTTTACTTTGGGGACAGGGGACCTCACCCCTCCACTTT.

The V and J genes are TRBV6-5 and TRBJ1-4; 7 bases fit TRBD1. V was pared by 4 bases and J by 8 bases, with 7 bases of the junction left unmatched. The CDR3 sequence is 14 residues long. Germline lookup yields CDR1 MNHEY and CDR2 SVGAGI. CDR3 nucleotide sequence: TGTGCCAGCAGTTTAACAGGGGCAGGAGAAAAACTGTTTTTT. Its translation: CASSLTGAGEKLFF.

The gene calls are TRBV18 and TRBJ1-4, with D uncertain. Trimming cost V 4 bases and J 5 bases, with 17 bases left between them. CDR3 length: 16 amino acids. Germline V CDR1 and CDR2: KGHSH, LQKENI. CDR3 loop: CASSRPRTGENEKLFF. The CDR3 region has the DNA TGTGCCAGCTCACGACCCAGAACTGGGGAGAATGAAAAACTGTTTTTT.

The rearrangement links TRBV2 to TRBJ2-5; 10 bases are shared with TRBD2. V shed 3 bases, J shed 4 bases, and the junction held 2 bases outside the gene matches. Germline V CDR1 and CDR2: SNHLY, FYNNEI. This CDR3 contains 14 residues. CDR3 nucleotide sequence: TGTGCCAGCAGTGAGGAGCGGGGGGGAGAGACCCAGTACTTC. Translated: CASSEERGGETQYF.

The J gene is TRBJ1-6, the V gene TRBV7-3; maybe TRBD1 (6 bases). There are 14 residues in the CDR3. With 4 bases removed from V and 7 bases from J, the gap between germline ends came to 11 bases. The germline V gene has CDR1 SGHTA and CDR2 FQGTGA. CDR3 sequence (DNA): TGTGCCAGCAGCTCCGGACAGACCAATTCACCCCTCCACTTT. This encodes CASSSGQTNSPLHF.

The rearrangement joins TRBV5-5 to TRBJ1-2; weak D call: TRBD1 (5 bases). Between the trimmed V and J ends, which lost 4 bases and 1 base, there was a span of 11 bases. Germline V gene sequence: CDR1 SGHKS, CDR2 YYEKEE (reference sequence). The CDR3 runs 14 residues. CDR3 loop: CASSNQGGNYGYTF. The CDR3 DNA reads as TGTGCCAGCAGCAATCAGGGTGGTAACTATGGCTACACCTTC.

This rearrangement joins TRBV10-3 to TRBJ2-5; 8 nucleotides agree with TRBD2. With V trimmed by 7 bases and J by 9 bases, 10 bases remained unmatched. Per germline, CDR1 ENHRY and CDR2 SYGVKD. The CDR3 totals 13 residues. The CDR3 loop is CAIMPLAGGAQYF. CDR3 in DNA: TGTGCCATCATGCCCCTAGCGGGTGGGGCCCAGTACTTC.

This chain joins TRBV25-1 and TRBJ2-7; a possible D gene is TRBD2 (6 bases). CDR1 MGHDK and CDR2 SYGVNS come from the germline V gene. Trimming took off 6 bases at V and 4 bases at J, with 19 bases between the two ends. The CDR3 consists of 15 residues. The chain's CDR3 is CASRPSGGGLYEQYF. In DNA form, the CDR3 reads TGTGCCAGCAGACCCTCCGGGGGTGGGTTGTACGAGCAGTACTTC.